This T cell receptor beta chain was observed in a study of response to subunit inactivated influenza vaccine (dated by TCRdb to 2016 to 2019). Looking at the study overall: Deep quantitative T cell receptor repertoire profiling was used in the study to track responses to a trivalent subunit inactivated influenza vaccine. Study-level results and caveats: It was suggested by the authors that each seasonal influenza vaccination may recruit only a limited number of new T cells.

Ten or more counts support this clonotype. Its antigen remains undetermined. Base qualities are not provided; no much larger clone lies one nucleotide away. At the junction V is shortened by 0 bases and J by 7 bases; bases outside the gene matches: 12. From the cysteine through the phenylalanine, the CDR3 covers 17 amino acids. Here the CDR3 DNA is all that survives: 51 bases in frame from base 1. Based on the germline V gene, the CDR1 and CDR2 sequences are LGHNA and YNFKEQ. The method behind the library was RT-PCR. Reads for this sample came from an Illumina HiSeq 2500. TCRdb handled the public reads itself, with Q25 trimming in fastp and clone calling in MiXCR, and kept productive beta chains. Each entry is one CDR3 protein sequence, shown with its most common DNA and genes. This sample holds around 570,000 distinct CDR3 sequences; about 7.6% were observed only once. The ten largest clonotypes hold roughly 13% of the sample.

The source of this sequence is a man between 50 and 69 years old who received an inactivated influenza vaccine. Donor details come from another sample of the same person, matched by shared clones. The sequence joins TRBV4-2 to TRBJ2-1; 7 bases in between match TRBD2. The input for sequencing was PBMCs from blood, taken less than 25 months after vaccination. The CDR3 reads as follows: CASSQDRAGGTGNEQFF. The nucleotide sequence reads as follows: TGTGCCAGCAGCCAAGATCGAGCCGGGGGGACTGGTAATGAGCAGTTCTTC.